This TCR beta chain is from a study of blood T cell repertoires in COVID-19. Original processing notes: Reference gene primer amplification gave nucleated cell count estimates. The repertoire was sequenced with immunoSEQ multiplex PCR; TCRdb's copy has only in-frame clones and lacks some. V and J calls and clone size are as listed in that table; D and trimming were resolved from the DNA. This table holds about 190,000 clones, approximately 79% found once. V was clipped by 6 bases and J by 2 bases; unmatched bases: 6. The germline gives CDR1 MNHEY, CDR2 SVGAGI. The CDR3 spans 15 residues. Material: peripheral blood. This TCR came from a middle-aged man who had recovered from COVID-19. The V call is TRBV6-5, the J call TRBJ2-3; the match to TRBD2 covers 9 bases. CDR3 nucleotides: TGTGCCAGCAGGGTGACTAGCGGTGACACAGATACGCAGTATTTT. Translating it yields CASRVTSGDTDTQYF.